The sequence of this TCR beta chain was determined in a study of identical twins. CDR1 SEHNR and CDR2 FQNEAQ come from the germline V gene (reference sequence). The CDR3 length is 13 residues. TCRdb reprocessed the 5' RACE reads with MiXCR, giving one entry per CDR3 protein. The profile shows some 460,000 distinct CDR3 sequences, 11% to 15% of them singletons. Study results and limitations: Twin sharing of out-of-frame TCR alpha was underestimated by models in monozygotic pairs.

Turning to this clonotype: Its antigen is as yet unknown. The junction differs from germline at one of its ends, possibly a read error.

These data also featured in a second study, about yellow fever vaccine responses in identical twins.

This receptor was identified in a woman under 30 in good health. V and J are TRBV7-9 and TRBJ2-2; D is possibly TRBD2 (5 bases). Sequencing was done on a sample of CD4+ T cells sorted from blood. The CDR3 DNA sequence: TGTGCCAGCAGCCTCAGATACACCGGGGAGCTGTATTTT. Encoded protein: CASSLRYTGELYF.